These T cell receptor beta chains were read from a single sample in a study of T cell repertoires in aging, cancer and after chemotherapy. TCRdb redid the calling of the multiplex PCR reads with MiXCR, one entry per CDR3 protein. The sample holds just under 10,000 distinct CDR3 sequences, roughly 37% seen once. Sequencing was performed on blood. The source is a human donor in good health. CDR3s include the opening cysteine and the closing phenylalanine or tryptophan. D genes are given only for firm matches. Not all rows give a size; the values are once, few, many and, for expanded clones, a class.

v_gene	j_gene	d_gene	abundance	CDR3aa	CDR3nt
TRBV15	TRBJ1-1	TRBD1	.	CATTQGQGFTEAFF	TGTGCCACCACCCAGGGACAGGGGTTCACTGAAGCTTTCTTT
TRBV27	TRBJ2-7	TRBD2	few	CASSTGLSYEQYF	TGTGCCAGCAGTACGGGACTAAGCTACGAGCAGTACTTC
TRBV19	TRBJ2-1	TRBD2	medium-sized	CASSRGGLASEQFF	TGTGCCAGTAGTAGAGGGGGACTAGCGTCCGAGCAGTTCTTC
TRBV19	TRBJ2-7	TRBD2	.	CASSYRLAGSSSYEQYF	TGTGCCAGTAGTTACAGGCTAGCGGGTTCTAGCTCCTACGAGCAGTACTTC
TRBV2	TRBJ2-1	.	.	CASSGGTSSYNEQFF	TGTGCCAGCAGTGGCGGGACCAGCTCCTACAATGAGCAGTTCTTC
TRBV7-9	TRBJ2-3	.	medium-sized	CASSFGYTQYF	TGTGCCAGCAGCTTTGGGTATACGCAGTATTTT
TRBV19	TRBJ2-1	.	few	CASSMRRGNEQFF	TGTGCCAGTAGTATGCGGCGCGGCAATGAGCAGTTCTTC
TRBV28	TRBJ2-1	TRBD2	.	CASVGLASTYNEQFF	TGTGCCAGTGTAGGACTAGCGAGTACCTACAATGAGCAGTTCTTC
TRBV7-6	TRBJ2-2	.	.	CASSLGGGPGTGELFF	TGTGCCAGCAGCTTAGGGGGAGGCCCGGGCACCGGGGAGCTGTTTTTT
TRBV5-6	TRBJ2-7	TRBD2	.	CASELASGAYEQYF	TGTGCCAGCGAATTAGCTAGCGGAGCCTACGAGCAGTACTTC
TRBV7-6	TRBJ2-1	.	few	CASSLGGGEQFF	TGTGCCAGCAGCTTAGGTGGCGGTGAGCAGTTCTTC
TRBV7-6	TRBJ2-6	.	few	CASSLVPSGANVLTF	TGTGCCAGCAGCTTAGTTCCGTCGGGGGCCAACGTCCTGACTTTC
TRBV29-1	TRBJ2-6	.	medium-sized	CSVPTRASSGANVLTF	TGCAGCGTTCCGACACGGGCCAGCTCTGGGGCCAACGTCCTGACTTTC
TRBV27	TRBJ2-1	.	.	CASSEGAGSYNEQFF	TGTGCCAGCAGTGAAGGGGCCGGGTCCTACAATGAGCAGTTCTTC
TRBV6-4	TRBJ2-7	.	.	CASSNLKDGSYEQYF	TGTGCCAGCAGTAATCTGAAGGACGGCTCCTACGAGCAGTACTTC
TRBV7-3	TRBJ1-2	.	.	CASSLEDGYGYTF	TGTGCCAGCAGCCTCGAGGACGGCTATGGCTACACCTTC
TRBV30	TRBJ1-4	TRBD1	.	CAWSLGGQGDEKLFF	TGTGCCTGGAGCCTCGGGGGACAGGGAGATGAAAAACTGTTTTTT
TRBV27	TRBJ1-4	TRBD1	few	CASSLYRGEKLFF	TGTGCCAGCAGTTTATACAGGGGCGAAAAACTGTTTTTT
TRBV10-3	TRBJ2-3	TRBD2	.	CAISDKAGGSSSTDTQYF	TGTGCCATCAGTGATAAAGCGGGAGGGTCCTCTAGCACAGATACGCAGTATTTT
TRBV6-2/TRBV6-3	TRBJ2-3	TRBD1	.	CASKGAGSTDTQYF	TGTGCCAGCAAGGGGGCAGGGAGCACAGATACGCAGTATTTT
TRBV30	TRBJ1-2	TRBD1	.	CAWSPPSTGAIYGYTF	TGTGCCTGGAGCCCCCCCTCGACAGGGGCGATCTATGGCTACACCTTC
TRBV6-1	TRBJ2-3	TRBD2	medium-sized	CASSGSAGGKDTQYF	TGTGCCAGCAGTGGTTCAGCGGGAGGGAAAGATACGCAGTATTTT
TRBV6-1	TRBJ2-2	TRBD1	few	CASSTRTGPDGELFF	TGTGCCAGCAGTACCAGGACAGGGCCAGACGGGGAGCTGTTTTTT
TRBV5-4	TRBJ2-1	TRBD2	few	CASSLSGTVNEQFF	TGTGCCAGCAGCTTAAGCGGGACGGTCAATGAGCAGTTCTTC
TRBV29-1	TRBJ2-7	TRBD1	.	CSVAGQGPNYEQYF	TGCAGCGTTGCGGGACAGGGGCCCAACTACGAGCAGTACTTC
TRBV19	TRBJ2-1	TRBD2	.	CASSFPGLAGGSVYNEQFF	TGTGCCAGTAGTTTCCCGGGACTAGCGGGAGGCTCCGTATACAATGAGCAGTTCTTC
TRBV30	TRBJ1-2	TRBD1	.	CAWGRDRPYGYTF	TGTGCCTGGGGGCGGGACAGACCCTATGGCTACACCTTC
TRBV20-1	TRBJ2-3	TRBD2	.	CSAAAGGSRGTDTQYF	TGCAGTGCCGCCGCGGGGGGGTCGAGGGGCACAGATACGCAGTATTTT
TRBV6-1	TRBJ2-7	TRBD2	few	CASSVTSGTYEQYF	TGTGCCAGCAGTGTGACTAGCGGGACCTACGAGCAGTACTTC
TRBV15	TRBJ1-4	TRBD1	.	CATSRGGQGVEKLFF	TGTGCCACCAGCAGAGGCGGACAGGGGGTTGAAAAACTGTTTTTT
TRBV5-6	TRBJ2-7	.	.	CASSLAHDEQYF	TGTGCCAGCAGCTTGGCCCATGATGAGCAGTACTTC
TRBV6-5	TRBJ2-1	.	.	CASTLRLESYNEQFF	TGTGCCAGCACCCTTCGACTAGAATCCTACAATGAGCAGTTCTTC
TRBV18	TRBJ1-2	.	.	CASSPQGQGSDYGYTF	TGTGCCAGCTCCCCCCAGGGGCAGGGGTCCGACTATGGCTACACCTTC